This entry concerns a single T cell receptor beta chain. The length of the CDR3 is 16 residues. V was clipped by 4 bases and J by 2 bases; unmatched bases: 5. CDR1 is MGHDK, CDR2 SYGVNS, per germline. Data came from immunoSEQ multiplex PCR; TCRdb stores just in-frame clones and leaves some out. Of about 710,000 clones listed, around 87% are singletons. The data derive from a study of shared T cell receptors in the human thymus. These data are also associated with another study on human thymus T cells. That work states: Donors consisted of healthy Finnish infants (having corrective surgery for congenital heart defects). Blood and thymic repertoires both appeared biased in V and J gene usage.

This clonotype was sampled from a boy younger than two with a congenital heart defect. The rearrangement joins TRBV25-1 to TRBJ2-2, with 9 bases lining up with TRBD2. The sequencing sample was made of thymocytes. The DNA of the CDR3 is TGTGCCAGCAGTGGTTCTAGCGGGACTAACACCGGGGAGCTGTTTTTT. This translates into CASSGSSGTNTGELFF. Variable domain in full (rest from reference TRBV25-1 and TRBJ2-2): EADIYQTPRYLVIGTGKKITLECSQTMGHDKMYWYQQDPGMELHLIHYSYGVNSTEKGDLSSESTVSRIRTEHFPLTLESARPSHTSQYLCASSGSSGTNTGELFFGEGSRLTVL.